Presented here are 6 T cell receptor beta chains from one specimen sequenced in a study of cytomegalovirus exposure and HLA in healthy donors. Researchers ran the PCR with 60 Vbeta and 13 Jbeta primers. Repertoires were generated with immunoSEQ multiplex PCR, while TCRdb's copy carries only in-frame clones and drops some. The data contain 150,000 to 200,000 clones, about 69% of them singletons. Sequencing was performed on PBMCs. All receptors derive from a male donor in good health and CMV-seronegative.

As DNA, the CDR3 is TGTGCCAGCACCCCACATCCGGGACGGGGGGAGACCCAGTACTTC. Translating it yields CASTPHPGRGETQYF. The gene calls are TRBV6-5 and TRBJ2-5, with D possibly being TRBD2 (6 bases). The CDR3 contains 15 residues. In germline, CDR1 is MNHEY, CDR2 SVGAGI. V was trimmed by 7 bases and J by 5 bases, leaving 20 bases between them.

This clone was found a few times. The chain combines TRBV11-2 with TRBJ1-1; 7 bases agree with TRBD1. The CDR3 is 15 amino acids. J was trimmed by 4 bases and V by 2 bases; bases with no gene match: 7. Germline loops: CDR1 SGHAT, CDR2 FQNNGV. As DNA, the CDR3 is TGTGCCAGCAGCTTAACTAGGGCAGGGGGCACTGAAGCTTTCTTT. It is translated as CASSLTRAGGTEAFF.

The chain is built from TRBV5-1 and TRBJ2-5; TRBD1 agrees at 8 bases. The V gene's germline CDR1 is SGHRS and CDR2 YFSETQ. V gave up 7 bases and J gave up 4 bases; unmatched junction bases: 18. The CDR3 consists of 17 residues. The CDR3 DNA is TGCGCCAGCCACCAAGGGGCAGGGACAGGAGGAGGAGAGACCCAGTACTTC. This sequence encodes CASHQGAGTGGGETQYF.

The chain is built from TRBV11-2 and TRBJ2-1, with 10 bases lining up with TRBD1. Germline V gene lookup returns CDR1 SGHAT and CDR2 FQNNGV. V trimming: 4 bases; J trimming: 3 bases; junction bases outside the gene matches: 3. This CDR3 region has 15 residues. The CDR3 here is CASSSGQGIYNEQFF. In DNA, the CDR3 is TGTGCCAGCAGCTCGGGACAGGGGATCTACAATGAGCAGTTCTTC.

The chain is built from TRBV5-1 and TRBJ1-1; weak D call: TRBD1 (6 bases). This CDR3 has 15 amino acids. In germline, CDR1 is SGHRS, CDR2 YFSETQ. Between the trimmed V and J ends, which lost 0 bases and 1 base, there was a span of 10 bases. The CDR3 DNA is TGCGCCAGCAGCTTGGCCACAGGGCCGAACACTGAAGCTTTCTTT. It specifies CASSLATGPNTEAFF.

The chain employs TRBV4-2 and TRBJ2-6, with D perhaps matching TRBD2 (5 bases). CDR3 length equals 18 residues. Germline V gene sequence: CDR1 LGHNA, CDR2 YNFKEQ. V gave up 0 bases and J gave up 5 bases, with 17 bases separating them. The chain's CDR3 is CASSQDPSSRRRANVLTF. CDR3 nucleotides: TGTGCCAGCAGCCAAGATCCGTCTAGCCGGCGGCGGGCCAACGTCCTGACTTTC.